The source of this T cell receptor beta chain is a study of post-analysis software for immune sequencing data. Unique molecular identifiers were carried by the TCR beta cDNA libraries. TCRdb used MiXCR to reprocess the PCR reads, holding one entry per CDR3 protein. The table records roughly 580,000 distinct CDR3 sequences, around 44% of them present only once. Study-wide points: TRBV5-6, TRBV5-1 and TRBV20-1 were among about 5 TRBV segments more frequent in patients than controls.

About this clonotype itself: Its specificity is not known.

CDR1 is SQVTM and CDR2 is ANQGSEA in the germline V gene. This CDR3 spans 12 amino acids. V was pared by 2 bases and J by 9 bases, with 12 bases between. The chain links TRBV29-1 to TRBJ2-3; D remains unclear. What was sequenced was blood. The clonotype originates from a girl aged 10-17 years with multiple sclerosis. CDR3 bases: TGCAGCGTTGAACCGCGCCGGCAAACGCAGTATTTT. It translates to CSVEPRRQTQYF.